The 21 T cell receptor beta chains below come from one sample, sequenced in a study of T cell changes during pregnancy in multiple sclerosis. Libraries were prepared by immunoSEQ multiplex PCR; TCRdb keeps only in-frame clonotypes and omits some of them. Here the sample spans 90,000 to 95,000 clones, approximately 89% being singletons. Sequencing was performed on peripheral blood, taken before pregnancy. Receptors were obtained from a female donor with multiple sclerosis, enrolled in a pregnancy study.

The J gene is TRBJ2-1, the V gene TRBV5-1, with no clear D. The CDR3 sequence is 15 residues long. From germline, CDR1 is SGHRS and CDR2 YFSETQ. Trimming removed 0 bases from V and 1 base from J, with 8 bases in between. This chain's CDR3 is CASSLGLGSYNEQFF. The DNA for the CDR3 is TGCGCCAGCAGCTTGGGGCTAGGTTCCTACAATGAGCAGTTCTTC. The full variable domain, with the rest looked up from reference TRBV5-1 and TRBJ2-1, is KAGVTQTPRYLIKTRGQQVTLSCSPISGHRSVSWYQQTPGQGLQFLFEYFSETQRNKGNFPGRFSGRQFSNSRSEMNVSTLELGDSALYLCASSLGLGSYNEQFFGPGTRLTVL.

The chain employs TRBV19 and TRBJ2-2, with D possibly TRBD2 on 5 matching bases. This CDR3 region has 16 residues. Trimming took 5 bases from V and 0 from J, leaving 13 bases between them. Germline V CDR1 and CDR2: LNHDA, SQIVND (reference sequence). This chain's CDR3 is CASSPPGRANTGELFF. The CDR3 nucleotides are TGTGCCAGTAGTCCACCGGGAAGAGCGAACACCGGGGAGCTGTTTTTT.

This rearrangement joins TRBV7-7 to TRBJ2-5; the match to TRBD2 covers 9 bases. With 5 bases clipped from V and 0 bases from J, the junction kept 4 bases outside the gene matches. This CDR3 is 15 amino acids long. Germline CDR1 reads SSHAT; CDR2 reads FNYEAQ (reference sequence). CDR3 sequence reads: CASSISGGNQETQYF. The CDR3 nucleotides read TGTGCCAGCAGCATTAGCGGGGGCAACCAAGAGACCCAGTACTTC.

This chain connects TRBV5-1 to TRBJ2-3, with 8 bases identical to TRBD2. V dropped 4 bases and J dropped 5; count of bases not matched to a gene: 12. This CDR3 has 16 residues. Germline V lookup: CDR1 SGHRS, CDR2 YFSETQ. This CDR3 reads CASSKLPGGRGDTQYF. The CDR3 DNA follows: TGCGCCAGCAGCAAGCTCCCGGGGGGGCGGGGAGATACGCAGTATTTT.

V usage is TRBV5-1 and J usage is TRBJ1-6; 7 nucleotides align to TRBD1. Germline values: CDR1 SGHRS, CDR2 YFSETQ. J was trimmed by 2 bases and V by 1 base; bases with no gene match: 0. The CDR3 totals 15 residues. CDR3 DNA sequence: TGCGCCAGCAGCTTGCAGGGGGCCTATAATTCACCCCTCCACTTT. Amino acids: CASSLQGAYNSPLHF.

The chain employs TRBV12-5 and TRBJ2-1; 9 positions match TRBD1. CDR1 is LGHNT, CDR2 FRNRAP, per germline. The length of the CDR3 is 17 residues. V dropped 7 bases and J dropped 4; count of bases not matched to a gene: 14. As DNA, the CDR3 is TGTGCTAGTGCCCACACCGCAGGGACAGGGTATTACAATGAGCAGTTCTTC. As protein: CASAHTAGTGYYNEQFF.

The rearrangement joins TRBV5-1 to TRBJ1-1, with 7 bases aligning to TRBD1. Germline CDR1 reads SGHRS; CDR2 reads YFSETQ. J gave up 5 bases and V 0 bases, and 7 bases lay outside the gene matches. CDR3 length: 15 amino acids. CDR3 DNA sequence: TGCGCCAGCAGCTTGGCCCAGACAGGGACTACTGAAGCTTTCTTT. As protein: CASSLAQTGTTEAFF.

The chain recombines TRBV28 with TRBJ1-5; 12 bases fit TRBD1. With 9 bases clipped from V and 1 base from J, the junction kept 13 bases outside the gene matches. Germline V lookup: CDR1 MDHEN, CDR2 SYDVKM. The CDR3 covers 18 residues. Written as DNA, the CDR3 is TGTGCCAGTGATAGTCCCGGGACAGGGGGCTGGAGCAATCAGCCCCAGCATTTT. Translating gives CASDSPGTGGWSNQPQHF.

V usage is TRBV5-1 and J usage is TRBJ2-7, with 12 positions matching TRBD1. Germline trimming cut 4 bases from V and 7 bases from J; bases unmatched to any gene: 9. Germline assignment: CDR1 SGHRS and CDR2 YFSETQ. The CDR3 loop spans 15 amino acids. This CDR3 reads CASSPPGQGAGEQYF. CDR3 bases: TGCGCCAGCAGCCCGCCGGGACAGGGGGCGGGTGAGCAGTACTTC.

This chain links TRBV19 with TRBJ1-2; no clear D. V lost 5 bases, J lost 8 bases, and 12 bases lay in between. CDR1 and CDR2 (germline): LNHDA, SQIVND (reference sequence). The CDR3 extends over 12 amino acids. CDR3 bases: TGTGCCAGTAGTCCCTGGAGTGGGGGCTACACCTTC. Encoded protein: CASSPWSGGYTF.

The chain carries TRBV15 and TRBJ1-2, with 7 nucleotides matching TRBD1. Germline lookup yields CDR1 LNHNV and CDR2 YYDKDF (reference sequence). This CDR3 comprises 18 residues. V trimming: 1 base; J trimming: 4 bases; junction bases outside the gene matches: 15. In nucleotides, the CDR3 is TGTGCCACCAGCAGAGGAGGGCAGGGGGGCCTCCGAGGCTATGGCTACACCTTC. It specifies CATSRGGQGGLRGYGYTF.

This chain uses TRBV11-2 with TRBJ2-5, with unresolved D. The CDR3 sequence is 13 residues long. V dropped 2 bases and J dropped 3 bases, with 7 bases sitting between them. The germline V gene encodes CDR1 SGHAT and CDR2 FQNNGV. The CDR3 sequence: CASSLRREETQYF. The CDR3 DNA reads TGTGCCAGCAGCTTACGGAGAGAAGAGACCCAGTACTTC.

This chain joins TRBV6-4 and TRBJ1-1, with D maybe TRBD1 (6 bases). CDR3 length: 13 amino acids. V dropped 2 bases and J dropped 5 bases, with 9 bases sitting between them. Germline-derived CDR1 and CDR2 are MRHNA and SNTAGT. The CDR3 DNA sequence: TGTGCCAGCAGTGACGCGAGGGGGACTGAAGCTTTCTTT. Its protein is CASSDARGTEAFF.

This clone appeared once. The gene calls are TRBV4-1 and TRBJ1-5, with a weak D call TRBD1 (5 bases). This CDR3 spans 14 amino acids. Trimming took 5 bases from V and 5 from J, leaving 13 bases between them. Germline-derived CDR1 and CDR2 are MGHRA and YSYEKL. The CDR3 DNA reads TGCGCCAGCAGCAGCCTCCAGGGCGATCAGCCCCAGCATTTT. This codes for CASSSLQGDQPQHF.

The chain employs TRBV15 and TRBJ1-2; 8 bases are shared with TRBD1. In germline, CDR1 is LNHNV, CDR2 YYDKDF (reference sequence). V shed 1 base, J shed 3 bases, and the junction held 4 bases outside the gene matches. The CDR3 extends over 15 amino acids. In DNA form, the CDR3 reads TGTGCCACCAGCAGAGGGTACAGGGGGGACTATGGCTACACCTTC. Translating gives CATSRGYRGDYGYTF.

The chain combines TRBV30 with TRBJ2-7; the D gene is possibly TRBD2 (6 bases). Trimming pared 6 bases from V and 0 bases from J, leaving 12 bases between. CDR1 is GTSNPN and CDR2 is SVGIG in the germline V gene (reference sequence). This CDR3 has 13 residues. The CDR3 sequence: CACSWDFSYEQYF. CDR3 DNA sequence: TGTGCCTGTTCCTGGGACTTCTCCTACGAGCAGTACTTC.

The chain links TRBV19 to TRBJ1-1, with D unresolved. Germline CDR1 is LNHDA and CDR2 is SQIVND (reference sequence). Trimming took off 8 bases at V and 4 bases at J, with 14 bases between the two ends. The CDR3 loop spans 13 amino acids. The CDR3 sequence is CASGEGSITEAFF. In DNA, the CDR3 is TGTGCCAGTGGTGAGGGTTCCATCACTGAAGCTTTCTTT.

The chain recombines TRBV4-1 with TRBJ2-6; TRBD2 is a possible D gene (6 bases). The CDR3 is 19 amino acids. The V end lost 2 bases, the J end lost 0 bases, and 17 bases lay between the germline ends. Germline-derived CDR1 and CDR2 are MGHRA and YSYEKL. The CDR3 nucleotides are TGCGCCAGCAGCCAAATAGGTCTGCGGGATTTCTCTGGGGCCAACGTCCTGACTTTC. Protein sequence: CASSQIGLRDFSGANVLTF.

This chain connects TRBV11-2 to TRBJ1-5, with a tentative D call TRBD1 (5 bases). The CDR3 totals 13 residues. Germline lookup yields CDR1 SGHAT and CDR2 FQNNGV. Trimming took off 4 bases at V and 7 bases at J, with 11 bases between the two ends. CDR3 residues: CASSSGLGQPQHF. Here the CDR3 DNA reads TGTGCCAGCAGCTCAGGGCTCGGGCAGCCCCAGCATTTT.

This rearrangement joins TRBV11-1 to TRBJ2-5, with D maybe TRBD2 (5 bases). This CDR3 is built from 15 residues. V was pared by 2 bases and J by 5 bases, with 15 bases between. Per germline, CDR1 SGHAT and CDR2 FQDESV (reference sequence). CDR3 protein: CASSLNPLWRETQYF. Written as DNA, the CDR3 is TGTGCCAGCAGCTTAAACCCCTTGTGGAGGGAGACCCAGTACTTC.

The V call is TRBV7-9, the J call TRBJ2-7, with TRBD1 identical over 9 bases. Germline V CDR1 and CDR2: SEHNR, FQNEAQ (reference sequence). The trim removed 1 base at V and 7 bases at J, leaving 8 bases unmatched. The CDR3 has 15 amino acids. CDR3 residues: CASSLDGGTGREQYF. CDR3 DNA sequence: TGTGCCAGCAGCTTAGATGGAGGGACAGGGAGGGAGCAGTACTTC.